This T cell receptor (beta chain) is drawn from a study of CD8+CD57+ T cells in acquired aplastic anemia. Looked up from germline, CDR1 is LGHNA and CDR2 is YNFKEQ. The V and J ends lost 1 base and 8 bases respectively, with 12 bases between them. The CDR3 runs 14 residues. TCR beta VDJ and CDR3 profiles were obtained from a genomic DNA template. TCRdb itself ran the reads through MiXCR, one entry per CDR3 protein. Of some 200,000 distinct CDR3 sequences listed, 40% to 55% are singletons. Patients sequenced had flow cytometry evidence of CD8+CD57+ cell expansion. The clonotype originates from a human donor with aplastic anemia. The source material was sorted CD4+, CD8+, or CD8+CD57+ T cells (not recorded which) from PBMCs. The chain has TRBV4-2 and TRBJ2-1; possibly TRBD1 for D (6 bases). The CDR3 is CASSQVRGRHEQFF. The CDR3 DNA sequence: TGTGCCAGCAGCCAAGTCAGGGGTAGGCATGAGCAGTTCTTC.